These T cell receptor beta chains were read from a single sample in a study of CD8 T cells in ankylosing spondylitis. TCRdb re-derived calls from the 5' RACE reads in MiXCR, one entry per CDR3 protein. The sample comprises about 540,000 distinct CDR3 sequences, over 9.5% of which are singletons, and around 7% rests with the top ten. The specimen was blood, either unsorted or a sorted T cell fraction (not recorded which). The receptors derive from a male donor with ankylosing spondylitis. Both conserved end residues are part of each CDR3. D genes are given only for firm matches. The size of a clone is reported for some rows only, either as once, few or many, or as a class for expanded clones.

D,V,J,size,DNA,CDR3
NA,TRBV14,TRBJ2-5,NA,TGTGCCAGCAGCCAGGGGACCGCGCCACAAGAGACCCAGTACTTC,CASSQGTAPQETQYF
TRBD1,TRBV11-3,TRBJ2-1,NA,TGTGCCAGCAGGAGACGGGACAGGGTCCATGAGCAGTTCTTC,CASRRRDRVHEQFF
TRBD2,TRBV4-2,TRBJ2-3,NA,TGTGCCAGCGCCAAGGACGGGAATCCGACTAGCGGGAGTACAGATACGCAGTATTTT,CASAKDGNPTSGSTDTQYF
NA,TRBV5-5,TRBJ1-4,NA,TGTGCCAGCAGCTACCTACGACGGGCAACTAATGAAAAACTGTTTTTT,CASSYLRRATNEKLFF
NA,TRBV5-1,TRBJ1-1,few,TGCGCCAGCAGCTTGGACAGGGTACCAGCTTTCTTT,CASSLDRVPAFF
TRBD2,TRBV18,TRBJ2-7,NA,TGTGCCAGCTCACCGCTTATGGGAGGGCCCTACGAGCAGTACTTC,CASSPLMGGPYEQYF
NA,TRBV20-1,TRBJ1-1,few,TGCAGTGCTAGAGACGGGGCGGCCGCACCAGGGCAAACTTTCTTT,CSARDGAAAPGQTFF
NA,TRBV10-2,TRBJ2-7,few,TGCGCCAGCAGTGATGGGCAGGGGGGTTCCTACGAGCAGTACTTC,CASSDGQGGSYEQYF
TRBD1,TRBV20-1,TRBJ2-3,once,TGCAGTGCCTACAGGGGTGGCACAGATACGCAGTATTTT,CSAYRGGTDTQYF
NA,TRBV27,TRBJ2-3,NA,TGTGCCAGCAGTTTGACGCGCGCCACAGCAGGGGTTCGGGATACGCAGTATTTT,CASSLTRATAGVRDTQYF
TRBD1,TRBV2,TRBJ1-5,NA,TGTGCCAGCACTGGACAGGGGGCGAGAGGGCCCCAGCATTTT,CASTGQGARGPQHF
TRBD2,TRBV13,TRBJ2-1,NA,TGTGCCAGCAGCCCTAGCGGGAGTGGCTCCTACAATGAGCAGTTCTTC,CASSPSGSGSYNEQFF
TRBD1,TRBV6-5,TRBJ2-3,few,TGTGCCAGCAGTTACAAGGGGGCAATAACAGATACGCAGTATTTT,CASSYKGAITDTQYF
TRBD1,TRBV29-1,TRBJ1-1,NA,TGCAGCGCCATGACAGGGGGCAACACTGAAGCTTTCTTT,CSAMTGGNTEAFF
NA,TRBV10-3,TRBJ1-1,few,TGTGCCATCAGTGAGTCGGAACTAGCGGCTTTCTTT,CAISESELAAFF
NA,TRBV6-5,TRBJ1-1,NA,TGTGCCAGCAGTTACGGGGTGAGAGCTTTCTTT,CASSYGVRAFF
NA,TRBV14,TRBJ2-2,NA,TGTGCCAGCAGCCGAATTCACTCCGGGGAGCTGTTTTTT,CASSRIHSGELFF
TRBD2,TRBV10-2,TRBJ2-7,NA,TGCGCCAGCAGTGTCGGACTAGCGGGAGTCCACGAGCAGTACTTC,CASSVGLAGVHEQYF
NA,TRBV5-1,TRBJ2-5,few,TGCGCCAGCAGCTTTACTAGTCGAGGGTACCAAGAGACCCAGTACTTC,CASSFTSRGYQETQYF
NA,TRBV25-1,TRBJ1-1,few,TGTGCCAGCATCTCAGGCGGGCTTGAAGCTTTCTTT,CASISGGLEAFF
NA,TRBV12-3/TRBV12-4,TRBJ1-3,NA,TGTGCCAGCAGTTTAGGAATCGGAAACACCATATATTTT,CASSLGIGNTIYF
TRBD1,TRBV10-3,TRBJ1-1,few,TGTGCCATCAGACGGGACAGGACTTACACTGAAGCTTTCTTT,CAIRRDRTYTEAFF
NA,TRBV30,TRBJ2-2,NA,TGTGCCTGGAGTAGGAGGAGATGGGCAGGGTACACCGGGGAGCTGTTTTTT,CAWSRRRWAGYTGELFF
TRBD1,TRBV12-3/TRBV12-4,TRBJ1-5,NA,TGTGCCAGCAGTCGGACAGGGGCGGTCCCCAATCAGCCCCAGCATTTT,CASSRTGAVPNQPQHF
TRBD2,TRBV20-1,TRBJ2-2,NA,TGCAGTGCTTCCAGGGAGGGTTACGGGGAGCTGTTTTTT,CSASREGYGELFF
NA,TRBV5-1,TRBJ2-2,NA,TGCGCCAGCAGCTTGGTCGGGGTCAGCACCGGGGAGCTGTTTTTT,CASSLVGVSTGELFF
NA,TRBV20-1,TRBJ1-5,NA,TGCAGTGCTAGTGGGCCCAATCAGCCCCAGCATTTT,CSASGPNQPQHF
TRBD1,TRBV20-1,TRBJ2-7,NA,TGCAGTGCTAGACCCCCTGGACAGGGGGGGGGCTACGAGCAGTACTTC,CSARPPGQGGGYEQYF
NA,TRBV29-1,TRBJ2-5,few,TGCAGCGTTGAAGGGCCGCTCCTCAAAGAGACCCAGTACTTC,CSVEGPLLKETQYF
NA,TRBV21-1,TRBJ2-1,many,TGTGCCAGCAGCCCTGCCAGGGCAAGCAACTCCTACAATGAGCAGTTCTTC,CASSPARASNSYNEQFF
TRBD1,TRBV6-2/TRBV6-3,TRBJ2-2,NA,TGTGCCAGCAGTTACAGGGGGCAGATCGGGGAGCTGTTTTTT,CASSYRGQIGELFF
NA,TRBV7-9,TRBJ2-4,few,TGTGCCAGCAGCTTTATGGGCGGGGCCAAAAACATTCAGTACTTC,CASSFMGGAKNIQYF
TRBD2,TRBV12-3/TRBV12-4,TRBJ2-3,NA,TGTGCCGGGGGTAGCGGGAGACGGGATACGCAGTATTTT,CAGGSGRRDTQYF
NA,TRBV29-1,TRBJ2-7,few,TGCAGCGTTGCCCTAATCAGCTCCTACGAGCAGTACTTC,CSVALISSYEQYF
TRBD2,TRBV20-1,TRBJ2-7,few,TGCAGCCTGGTGGGGCTAGCGGACTCCTACGAGCAGTACTTC,CSLVGLADSYEQYF
NA,TRBV6-5,TRBJ2-1,NA,TGTGCCAGCAGCTTAGACCCCCAGGGCAATGAGCAGTTCTTC,CASSLDPQGNEQFF
TRBD1,TRBV29-1,TRBJ1-2,NA,TGCAGCGCGGGACAGGGAATTTATGGCTACACCTTC,CSAGQGIYGYTF
TRBD1,TRBV2,TRBJ1-6,few,TGTGCCAGCAGTTGGGCGGGAGAAAGGACAGGCGTTCGTTCACCCCTCCACTTT,CASSWAGERTGVRSPLHF
NA,TRBV11-3,TRBJ2-3,NA,TGTGCCAGCAGTGAGGTTATAGAGACAGATACGCAGTATTTT,CASSEVIETDTQYF
TRBD2,TRBV4-2,TRBJ2-7,few,TGTGCCAGCAGCCAAGACGGGATCGGACTAGCGGGAATCCCCTACGAGCAGTACTTC,CASSQDGIGLAGIPYEQYF
NA,TRBV12-3/TRBV12-4,TRBJ1-6,many,TGTGCCAGCAGTCTTGGACCCAGCTCCTATAATTCACCCCTCCACTTT,CASSLGPSSYNSPLHF
NA,TRBV20-1,TRBJ1-2,few,TGCAGTGCTAGAGACAATTCCCCAAGATACACCTTC,CSARDNSPRYTF
TRBD1,TRBV29-1,TRBJ1-2,few,TGCAGCGTCGGACAGGGGGCGGAGGGCTACACCTTC,CSVGQGAEGYTF
NA,TRBV21-1,TRBJ2-1,few,TGTGCCAGCAGCAAGCGTGGCCCCTACAATGAGCAGTTCTTC,CASSKRGPYNEQFF